This passage covers 17 T cell receptor beta chains from one sample sequenced in a study of cytomegalovirus exposure and HLA in healthy donors. This PCR relied on a set of 60 Vbeta primers and 13 Jbeta primers. Repertoires were generated with immunoSEQ multiplex PCR, while TCRdb's copy carries only in-frame clones and drops some. The sample lists over 150,000 clones; roughly 73% were seen once. Sequenced input: PBMCs. These receptors were taken from a male donor in good health and CMV-seronegative.

This clone was counted between two and nine times. V gene TRBV7-9 combines with J gene TRBJ2-7; the match to TRBD2 covers 10 bases. The CDR3 is made up of 15 amino acids. Germline loops: CDR1 SEHNR, CDR2 FQNEAQ (reference sequence). Trimming took 2 bases from V and 1 from J; bases not matched to a gene: 2. Here the CDR3 reads CASSLSGRASYEQYF. CDR3 nucleotide sequence: TGTGCCAGCAGCTTAAGCGGGAGGGCATCCTACGAGCAGTACTTC.

V and J are TRBV28 and TRBJ2-1; TRBD1 aligns across 7 bases. The CDR3 extends over 15 amino acids. Germline loops: CDR1 MDHEN, CDR2 SYDVKM. The trim removed 2 bases at V and 3 bases at J, leaving 4 bases unmatched. The CDR3 sequence: CASSLLGTVYNEQFF. The CDR3 DNA reads as TGTGCCAGCAGTTTACTAGGGACAGTCTACAATGAGCAGTTCTTC. Together with reference TRBV28 and TRBJ2-1, the CDR3 gives the full variable domain: DVKVTQSSRYLVKRTGEKVFLECVQDMDHENMFWYRQDPGLGLRLIYFSYDVKMKEKGDIPEGYSVSREKKERFSLILESASTNQTSMYLCASSLLGTVYNEQFFGPGTRLTVL.

This clone occurred a few times. The chain has TRBV12-5 and TRBJ1-5; 7 bases line up with TRBD1. The germline CDR1 and CDR2 sequences are LGHNT and FRNRAP. V lost 7 bases to trimming and J lost 2 bases; unmatched junction nucleotides: 5. This CDR3 spans 14 amino acids. In nucleotides, the CDR3 is TGTGCTAGTGCCAGGACAGGTCGCAATCAGCCCCAGCATTTT. It yields the protein CASARTGRNQPQHF.

V is TRBV19 and J is TRBJ1-1; 8 bases fit TRBD1. The CDR3 totals 16 residues. After removal of 1 base from V and 2 bases from J, the junction contained 6 bases not matched to a gene. Germline values: CDR1 LNHDA, CDR2 SQIVND (reference sequence). CDR3 DNA sequence: TGTGCCAGTAGTATAGCCGACAGGGGATTCAACACTGAAGCTTTCTTT. This translates into CASSIADRGFNTEAFF.

The chain recombines TRBV4-1 with TRBJ2-7; tentative D call: TRBD2 (5 bases). The length of the CDR3 is 15 residues. V lost 0 bases and J lost 2, with 11 bases in between. The V gene's germline CDR1 is MGHRA and CDR2 YSYEKL. The DNA for the CDR3 is TGCGCCAGCAGCCAAGAGGTGTACGGGACCTACGAGCAGTACTTC. Amino acid sequence: CASSQEVYGTYEQYF.

This clone was seen a few times. The chain has TRBV5-1 and TRBJ1-1, with 7 bases lining up with TRBD1. The V segment lost 4 bases and the J segment 4 bases; nucleotides outside the gene matches: 13. Germline CDR1 is SGHRS and CDR2 is YFSETQ. The CDR3 runs to 16 residues. This chain's CDR3 is CASSPGGTAGSTEAFF. In nucleotides, the CDR3 is TGCGCCAGCAGCCCTGGAGGGACAGCCGGAAGCACTGAAGCTTTCTTT.

V and J are TRBV7-3 and TRBJ2-1, with TRBD2 matching over 10 bases. Unmatched junction bases numbered 6, after V lost 3 bases and J lost 7 bases. The CDR3 contains 15 residues. Germline CDR1 is SGHTA and CDR2 is FQGTGA. The CDR3: CASSLRSGGGNEQFF. CDR3 sequence (DNA): TGTGCCAGCAGCTTGCGCAGCGGGGGGGGGAATGAGCAGTTCTTC.

To note about this clone: Different DNA sequences within this sample yield the same CDR3. The V gene is TRBV9, the J gene TRBJ2-1; 7 bases align to TRBD2. The CDR3 contains 13 residues. Germline V CDR1 and CDR2: SGDLS, YYNGEE. The junction had 0 bases not matched to a gene; V was cut back by 0 bases and J by 6 bases. The CDR3: CASSVGGGNEQFF. The CDR3 DNA reads TGTGCCAGCAGCGTAGGGGGGGGCAATGAGCAGTTCTTC.

V and J are TRBV5-6 and TRBJ2-5; 7 bases map to TRBD1. The CDR3 consists of 15 residues. J was trimmed by 7 bases and V by 3 bases; bases with no gene match: 12. Per the germline V gene, CDR1 is SGHDT and CDR2 is YYEEEE. CDR3 in DNA: TGTGCCAGCAGCTACGACAGGGCCCGGGCGGGGACCCAGTACTTC. Protein: CASSYDRARAGTQYF.

The J gene is TRBJ2-5, the V gene TRBV9; TRBD1 agrees at 11 bases. CDR3 length: 15 residues. V was clipped by 2 bases and J by 4 bases; unmatched bases: 4. Germline V gene sequence: CDR1 SGDLS, CDR2 YYNGEE. The CDR3 here is CASSVGQGGLETQYF. CDR3 nucleotides: TGTGCCAGCAGCGTGGGACAGGGGGGTTTAGAGACCCAGTACTTC.

CDR3 loop: CASSETGEQYF. As DNA, the CDR3 is TGCGCCAGCAGCGAGACAGGCGAGCAGTACTTC. V and J are TRBV5-1 and TRBJ2-7; D possibly corresponds to TRBD1 (6 bases). In germline, CDR1 is SGHRS, CDR2 YFSETQ. Trimming removed 4 bases at V and 6 bases at J, with 8 bases between. The CDR3 consists of 11 residues.

This chain links TRBV7-2 with TRBJ2-7, with 10 bases matching TRBD2. This CDR3 has 18 residues. Germline trimming cut 0 bases from V and 0 bases from J; bases unmatched to any gene: 8. The germline V gene encodes CDR1 SGHTA and CDR2 FQGNSA. The CDR3 DNA reads TGTGCCAGCAGCTTAGCCGGGACTAGCGCAGTAAGCTCCTACGAGCAGTACTTC. Translation gives CASSLAGTSAVSSYEQYF.

This rearrangement joins TRBV19 to TRBJ1-1, with 9 bases lining up with TRBD1. Per germline, CDR1 LNHDA and CDR2 SQIVND (reference sequence). After removal of 3 bases from V and 9 bases from J, the junction contained 14 bases not matched to a gene. The CDR3 runs 16 residues. The CDR3 sequence: CASSIWARQGGLKAFF. CDR3 bases: TGTGCCAGTAGTATTTGGGCGAGACAGGGGGGACTGAAAGCTTTCTTT.

The J gene is TRBJ2-3, the V gene TRBV4-1; TRBD2 matches at 7 bases. This CDR3 is 15 amino acids long. Germline V gene lookup returns CDR1 MGHRA and CDR2 YSYEKL. The trim removed 0 bases at V and 6 bases at J, leaving 6 bases unmatched. In DNA form, the CDR3 reads TGCGCCAGCAGCCAAGAGGCGGGGGTGAGGGATACGCAGTATTTT. Encoded protein: CASSQEAGVRDTQYF.

The chain combines TRBV5-4 with TRBJ1-6; D unresolved. V was clipped by 3 bases and J by 10 bases, with 8 bases between them. This CDR3 spans 12 amino acids. CDR1 is SGHNT and CDR2 is YYREEE in the germline V gene (reference sequence). The CDR3 DNA follows: TGTGCCAGCAGCTCACCCGGGTCACCCCTCCACTTT. Residues: CASSSPGSPLHF.

The genes are TRBV11-2 and TRBJ2-1, with D tentatively TRBD2 (5 bases). Trimming took off 5 bases at V and 4 bases at J, with 21 bases between the two ends. The germline V gene has CDR1 SGHAT and CDR2 FQNNGV. This CDR3 contains 17 residues. The CDR3 region is CASSTTPWESEYNEQFF. The CDR3 DNA is TGTGCCAGCAGCACCACTCCATGGGAGTCCGAGTACAATGAGCAGTTCTTC.

The rearrangement joins TRBV7-6 to TRBJ2-7, with 8 bases fitting TRBD1. With 9 bases clipped from V and 3 bases from J, the junction kept 4 bases outside the gene matches. CDR3 length equals 12 residues. Germline lookup yields CDR1 SGHVS and CDR2 FNYEAQ. In DNA form, the CDR3 reads TGTGCCAGTGGACAGGGCCTCTACGAGCAGTACTTC. It codes for CASGQGLYEQYF.